These T cell receptor beta chains were read from a single sample in a study of CD4 T cell repertoires in COVID-19. Their antigens are not known. The assay was immunoSEQ multiplex PCR, and TCRdb's table has in-frame clones only and misses some. This sample carries approximately 530 clones, roughly 19% of them seen once, and the ten largest clones take about a sixth. This sample comprised memory CD4+ T cells, cultured in vitro, obtained after recovery from COVID-19. The receptor source for this set is a human donor who had COVID-19. Both conserved end residues are part of each CDR3. Fields, in order: D gene, V gene, J gene, clone size, CDR3 length, CDR3 DNA, CDR3 protein. D genes are given only for firm matches. A row's size may be missing; if present it is once, few, many or a size class.

>.|TRBV6-6|TRBJ1-4|medium-sized|14
TGTGCCTGCAATGGTGGGGGTGCTAATGAAAAACTGTTTTTT
CACNGGGANEKLFF
>.|TRBV24-1|TRBJ1-1|.|13
TGTGCCACCAGTGATGGGGGACTTCCTGAAGCTTTCTTT
CATSDGGLPEAFF
>.|TRBV5-1|TRBJ1-2|.|13
TGCGCCAGCAGCCAAGGGTCACCTTATGGCTACACCTTC
CASSQGSPYGYTF
>.|TRBV7-3|TRBJ1-2|.|17
TGCGCCAGCAGCAAGGCAGGTGGGGGGATAGGGTACTATGGCTACACCTTC
CASSKAGGGIGYYGYTF
>.|TRBV7-8|TRBJ2-1|.|12
TGTGCCAGCAGCCCGACCCACAATGAGCAGTTCTTC
CASSPTHNEQFF
>TRBD1|TRBV4-2|TRBJ1-4|medium-sized|18
TGTGCCAGCAGCCAAGGGGGACAGGGGCCTGGGGCCGGAGAAAAACTGTTTTTT
CASSQGGQGPGAGEKLFF
>TRBD1|TRBV5-1|TRBJ1-1|.|15
TGCGCCAGCGGGGATTCACAGGGGAGTCTGGCTGAAGCTTTCTTT
CASGDSQGSLAEAFF
>.|TRBV3-1/TRBV3-2|TRBJ2-5|.|14
TGTGCCAGCAGCCACAGAGGTCTCTCTGAGACCCAGTACTTC
CASSHRGLSETQYF
>TRBD2|TRBV9|TRBJ2-5|.|17
TGTGCCAGCAGCGTAGGGACTAGCGGGGGGTACCAAGAGACCCAGTACTTC
CASSVGTSGGYQETQYF
>.|TRBV12-3/TRBV12-4|TRBJ1-6|.|13
TGTGCCAGCACCTGGACGCCGAATTCACCCCTCCACTTT
CASTWTPNSPLHF
>.|TRBV25-1|TRBJ2-5|medium-sized|14
TGTGCCAGCAGCAAGCATGGGGGGCGAGAGACCCAGTACTTC
CASSKHGGRETQYF
>.|TRBV7-3|TRBJ1-6|.|13
TGTGCCAGCAGCTTAACGCAGGGTTCACCCCTCCACTTT
CASSLTQGSPLHF
>.|TRBV19|TRBJ1-5|.|15
TGTGCCAGTAGTATGCTGGGGGTTAGCAATCAGCCCCAGCATTTT
CASSMLGVSNQPQHF
>TRBD1|TRBV4-1|TRBJ1-6|large|15
TGCGCCAGCAGCCAGAGCGACAGGGTTGGATCACCCCTCCACTTT
CASSQSDRVGSPLHF
>.|TRBV7-9|TRBJ2-1|few|15
TGTGCCAGCAGCCAGGCCCCCGGGTCGGACAATGAGCAGTTCTTC
CASSQAPGSDNEQFF
>TRBD1|TRBV6-1|TRBJ1-5|medium-sized|15
TGTGCCAGCAGTGAGGGACAGGCTCTCAATCAGCCCCAGCATTTT
CASSEGQALNQPQHF
>TRBD1|TRBV6-6|TRBJ1-5|medium-sized|14
TGTGCCAGCAGTTACTCGACAGGGGATCAGCCCCAGCATTTT
CASSYSTGDQPQHF